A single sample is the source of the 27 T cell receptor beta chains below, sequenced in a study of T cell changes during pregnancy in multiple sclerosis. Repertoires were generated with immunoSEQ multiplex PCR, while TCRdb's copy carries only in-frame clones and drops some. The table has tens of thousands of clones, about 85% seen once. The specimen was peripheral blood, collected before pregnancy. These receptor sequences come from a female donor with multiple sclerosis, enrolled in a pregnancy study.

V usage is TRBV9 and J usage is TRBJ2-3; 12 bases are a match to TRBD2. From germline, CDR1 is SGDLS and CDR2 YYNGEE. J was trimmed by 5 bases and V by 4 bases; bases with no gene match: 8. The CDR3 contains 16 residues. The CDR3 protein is CASSPRLAGVRDTQYF. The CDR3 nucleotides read TGTGCCAGCAGCCCGAGACTAGCGGGAGTACGAGATACGCAGTATTTT.

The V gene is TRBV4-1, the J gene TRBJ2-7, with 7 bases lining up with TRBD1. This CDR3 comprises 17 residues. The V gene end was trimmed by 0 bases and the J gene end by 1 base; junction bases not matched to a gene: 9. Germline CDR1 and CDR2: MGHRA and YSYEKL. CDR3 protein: CASSQDRWSGGSYEQYF. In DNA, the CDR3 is TGCGCCAGCAGCCAAGATAGATGGTCAGGGGGATCCTACGAGCAGTACTTC.

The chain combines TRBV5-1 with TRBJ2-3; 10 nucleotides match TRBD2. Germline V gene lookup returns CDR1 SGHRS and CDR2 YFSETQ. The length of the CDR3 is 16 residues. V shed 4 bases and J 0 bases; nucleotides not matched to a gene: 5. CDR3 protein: CASSRGLATSTDTQYF. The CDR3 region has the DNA TGCGCCAGCAGCCGGGGACTAGCGACTAGCACAGATACGCAGTATTTT.

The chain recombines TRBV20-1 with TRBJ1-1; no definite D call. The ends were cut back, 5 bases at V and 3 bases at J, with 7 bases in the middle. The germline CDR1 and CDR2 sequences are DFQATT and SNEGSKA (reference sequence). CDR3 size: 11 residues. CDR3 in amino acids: CSAGRDTEAFF. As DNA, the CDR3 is TGCAGTGCTGGGCGAGACACTGAAGCTTTCTTT.

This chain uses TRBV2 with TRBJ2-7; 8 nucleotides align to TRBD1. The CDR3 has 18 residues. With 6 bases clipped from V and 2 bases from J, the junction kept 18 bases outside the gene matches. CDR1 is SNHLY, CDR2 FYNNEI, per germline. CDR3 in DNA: TGTGCCAGCAGACACCGACAGGGGTCATCTCCTAGCGCCTACGAGCAGTACTTC. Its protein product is CASRHRQGSSPSAYEQYF.

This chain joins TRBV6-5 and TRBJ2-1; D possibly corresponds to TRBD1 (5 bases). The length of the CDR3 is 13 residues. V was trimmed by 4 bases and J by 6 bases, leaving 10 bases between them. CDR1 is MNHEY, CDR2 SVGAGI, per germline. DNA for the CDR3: TGTGCCAGCAGTTCACTGGGGCCCAATGAGCAGTTCTTC. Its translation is CASSSLGPNEQFF.

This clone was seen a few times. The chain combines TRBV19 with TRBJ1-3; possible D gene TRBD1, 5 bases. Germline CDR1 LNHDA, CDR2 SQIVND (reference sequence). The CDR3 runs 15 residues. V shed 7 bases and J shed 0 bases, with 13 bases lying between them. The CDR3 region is CASTPTADSGNTIYF. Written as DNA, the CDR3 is TGTGCCAGTACACCGACAGCCGACTCTGGAAACACCATATATTTT.

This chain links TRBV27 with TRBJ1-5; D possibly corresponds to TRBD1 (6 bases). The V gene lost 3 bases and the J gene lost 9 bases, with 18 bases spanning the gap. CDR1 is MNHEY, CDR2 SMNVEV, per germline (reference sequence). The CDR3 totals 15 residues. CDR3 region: CASSFAGTPSGPQHF. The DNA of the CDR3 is TGTGCCAGCAGTTTCGCCGGGACACCCTCAGGGCCCCAGCATTTT.

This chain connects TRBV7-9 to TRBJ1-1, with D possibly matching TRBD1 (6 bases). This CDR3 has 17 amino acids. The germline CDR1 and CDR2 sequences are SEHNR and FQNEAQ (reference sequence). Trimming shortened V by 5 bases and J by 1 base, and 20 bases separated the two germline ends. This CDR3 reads CASSGLRQGHSNTEAFF. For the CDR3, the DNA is TGTGCCAGCAGCGGTCTTAGGCAGGGACACTCGAACACTGAAGCTTTCTTT.

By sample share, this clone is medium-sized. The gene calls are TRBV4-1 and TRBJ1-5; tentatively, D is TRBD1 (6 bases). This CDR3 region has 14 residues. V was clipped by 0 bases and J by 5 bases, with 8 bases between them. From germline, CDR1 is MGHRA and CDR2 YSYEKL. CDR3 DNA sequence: TGCGCCAGCAGCCAAGAATCAGGGGATCAGCCCCAGCATTTT. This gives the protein CASSQESGDQPQHF.

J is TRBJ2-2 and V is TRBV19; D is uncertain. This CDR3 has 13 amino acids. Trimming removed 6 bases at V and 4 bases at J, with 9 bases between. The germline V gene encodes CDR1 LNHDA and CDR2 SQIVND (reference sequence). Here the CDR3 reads CASSRVSTGELFF. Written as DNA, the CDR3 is TGTGCCAGTAGCCGAGTCTCCACCGGGGAGCTGTTTTTT.

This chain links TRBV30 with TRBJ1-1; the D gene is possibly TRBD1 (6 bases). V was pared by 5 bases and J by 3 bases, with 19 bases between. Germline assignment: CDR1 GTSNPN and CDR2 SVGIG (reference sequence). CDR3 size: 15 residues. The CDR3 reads CAWGGGGTGYTEAFF. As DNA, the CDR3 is TGTGCCTGGGGTGGGGGGGGCACCGGGTACACTGAAGCTTTCTTT. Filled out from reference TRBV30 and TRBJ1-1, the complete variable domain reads SQTIHQWPATLVQPVGSPLSLECTVEGTSNPNLYWYRQAAGRGLQLLFYSVGIGQISSEVPQNLSASRPQDRQFILSSKKLLLSDSGFYLCAWGGGGTGYTEAFFGQGTRLTVV.

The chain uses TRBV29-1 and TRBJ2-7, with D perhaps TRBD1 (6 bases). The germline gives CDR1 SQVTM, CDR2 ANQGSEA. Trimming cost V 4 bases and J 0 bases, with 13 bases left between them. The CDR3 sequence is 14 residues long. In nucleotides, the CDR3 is TGCAGCGTTGTAATGACAGGTCTCTCCTACGAGCAGTACTTC. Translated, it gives CSVVMTGLSYEQYF.

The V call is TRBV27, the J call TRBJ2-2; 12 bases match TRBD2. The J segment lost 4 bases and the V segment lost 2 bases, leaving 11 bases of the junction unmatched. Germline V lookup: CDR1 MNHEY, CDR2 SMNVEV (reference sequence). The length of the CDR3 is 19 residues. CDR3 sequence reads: CASSLKFPSGRATTGELFF. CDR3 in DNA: TGTGCCAGCAGTTTAAAGTTTCCTAGCGGGAGGGCGACCACCGGGGAGCTGTTTTTT.

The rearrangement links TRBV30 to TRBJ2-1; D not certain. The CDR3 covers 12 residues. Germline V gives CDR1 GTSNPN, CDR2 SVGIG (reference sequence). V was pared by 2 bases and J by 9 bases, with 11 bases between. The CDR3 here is CAWSPTKAEQFF. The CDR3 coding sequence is TGTGCCTGGAGTCCAACTAAGGCTGAGCAGTTCTTC.

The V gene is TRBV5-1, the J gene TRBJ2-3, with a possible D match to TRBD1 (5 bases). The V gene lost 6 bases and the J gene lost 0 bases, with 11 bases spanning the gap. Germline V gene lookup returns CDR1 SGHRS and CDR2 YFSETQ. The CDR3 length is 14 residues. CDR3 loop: CASTSGFSTDTQYF. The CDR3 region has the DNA TGCGCCAGCACCTCAGGGTTTAGCACAGATACGCAGTATTTT.

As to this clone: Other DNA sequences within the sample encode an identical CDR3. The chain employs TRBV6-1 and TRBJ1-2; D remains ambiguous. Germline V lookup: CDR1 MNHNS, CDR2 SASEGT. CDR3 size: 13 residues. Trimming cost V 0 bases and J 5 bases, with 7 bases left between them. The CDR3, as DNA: TGTGCCAGCAGTGAAGCCCCGGGATATGGCTACACCTTC. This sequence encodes CASSEAPGYGYTF.

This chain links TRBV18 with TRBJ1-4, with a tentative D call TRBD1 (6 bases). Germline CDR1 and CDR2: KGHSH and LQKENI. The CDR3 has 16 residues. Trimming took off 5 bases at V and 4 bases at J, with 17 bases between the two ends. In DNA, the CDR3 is TGTGCCAGCTCATCAACGGTACAGGGTATTAATGAAAAACTGTTTTTT. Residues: CASSSTVQGINEKLFF. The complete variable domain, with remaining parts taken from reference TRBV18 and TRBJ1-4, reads NAGVMQNPRHLVRRRGQEARLRCSPMKGHSHVYWYRQLPEEGLKFMVYLQKENIIDESGMPKERFSAEFPKEGPSILRIQQVVRGDSAAYFCASSSTVQGINEKLFFGSGTQLSVL.

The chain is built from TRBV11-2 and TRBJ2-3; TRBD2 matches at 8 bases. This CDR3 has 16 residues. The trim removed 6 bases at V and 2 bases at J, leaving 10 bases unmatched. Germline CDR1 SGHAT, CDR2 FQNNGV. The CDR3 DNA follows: TGTGCCAGCAGAGACTACCTAGCGGGTTACACAGATACGCAGTATTTT. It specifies CASRDYLAGYTDTQYF.

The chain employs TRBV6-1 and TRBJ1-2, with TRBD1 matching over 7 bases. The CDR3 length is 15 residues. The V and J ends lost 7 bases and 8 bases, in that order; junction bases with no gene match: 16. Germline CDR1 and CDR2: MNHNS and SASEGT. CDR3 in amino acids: CASTLTFDRVEGYTF. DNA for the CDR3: TGTGCCAGCACCTTGACCTTCGACAGGGTAGAGGGCTACACCTTC.

The CDR3 region has the DNA TGTGCCAGCAGACGGACAGGGGTGGCCTACGAGCAGTACTTC. Residues: CASRRTGVAYEQYF. The chain couples TRBV25-1 to TRBJ2-7; the match to TRBD1 covers 9 bases. The CDR3 totals 14 residues. Germline loops: CDR1 MGHDK, CDR2 SYGVNS. V lost 6 bases and J lost 2; bases outside the gene matches: 5.

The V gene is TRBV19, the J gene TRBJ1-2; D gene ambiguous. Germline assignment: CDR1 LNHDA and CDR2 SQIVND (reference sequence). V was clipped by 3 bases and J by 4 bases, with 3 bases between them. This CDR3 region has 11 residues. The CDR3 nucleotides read TGTGCCAGTAGTATCCTCTATGGCTACACCTTC. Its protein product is CASSILYGYTF.

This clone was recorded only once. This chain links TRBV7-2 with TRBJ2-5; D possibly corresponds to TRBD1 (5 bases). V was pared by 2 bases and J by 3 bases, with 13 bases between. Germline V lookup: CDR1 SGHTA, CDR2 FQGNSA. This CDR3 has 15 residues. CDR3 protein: CASSLWKWGEETQYF. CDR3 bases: TGTGCCAGCAGCTTATGGAAGTGGGGCGAAGAGACCCAGTACTTC.

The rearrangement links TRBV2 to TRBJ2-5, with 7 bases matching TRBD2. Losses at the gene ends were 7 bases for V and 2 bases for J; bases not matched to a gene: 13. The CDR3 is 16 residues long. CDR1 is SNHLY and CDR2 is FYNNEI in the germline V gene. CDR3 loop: CASIRTGTTIQETQYF. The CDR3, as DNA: TGTGCCAGCATTAGAACCGGGACTACGATACAAGAGACCCAGTACTTC.

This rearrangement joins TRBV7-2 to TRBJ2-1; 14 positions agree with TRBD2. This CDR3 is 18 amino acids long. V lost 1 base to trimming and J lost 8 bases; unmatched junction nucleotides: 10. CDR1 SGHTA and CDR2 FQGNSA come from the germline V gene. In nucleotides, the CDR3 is TGTGCCAGCAGCTTAGAGCGGACTAGCGGGGGGATTAGAGATGAGCAGTTCTTC. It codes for CASSLERTSGGIRDEQFF.

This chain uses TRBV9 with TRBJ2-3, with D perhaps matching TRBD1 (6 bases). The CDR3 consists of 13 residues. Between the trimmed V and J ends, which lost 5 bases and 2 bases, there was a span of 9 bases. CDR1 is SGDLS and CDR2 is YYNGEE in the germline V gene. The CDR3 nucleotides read TGTGCCAGCAGGGACAGTTACACAGATACGCAGTATTTT. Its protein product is CASRDSYTDTQYF.

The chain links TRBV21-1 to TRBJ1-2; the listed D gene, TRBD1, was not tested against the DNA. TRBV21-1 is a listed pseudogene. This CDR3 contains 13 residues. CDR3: CASKLLGQGGYTF. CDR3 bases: TGTGCCAGCAAATTGCTGGGACAGGGGGGCTACACCTTC.